These 3 T cell receptor beta chains share one sample of origin, sequenced in a study of a mutant IDH1 vaccine in newly diagnosed glioma. The protocol was immunoSEQ multiplex PCR, while the TCRdb copy is restricted to in-frame clones and leaves out a portion. The data hold 15,000 to 20,000 clones, with 80% observed a single time. The sample's time point: baseline, week 1 (first vaccination visit). Described treatment: pre-vaccination baseline after standard-of-care therapy. This specimen was PBMCs, taken from a glioma patient treated with radiotherapy, temozolomide or both. The receptors stem from a man aged 40-50 years with glioma.

The rearrangement links TRBV9 to TRBJ2-5, with 9 bases aligning to TRBD1. CDR1 SGDLS and CDR2 YYNGEE come from the germline V gene. This CDR3 has 14 residues. V was pared by 2 bases and J by 5 bases, with 4 bases of the junction left unmatched. The chain's CDR3 is CASSVSQGAETQYF. For the CDR3, the DNA is TGTGCCAGCAGCGTCTCACAGGGGGCCGAGACCCAGTACTTC.

The gene calls are TRBV5-1 and TRBJ2-5, with D uncertain. This CDR3 region has 12 residues. Between the trimmed V and J ends, which lost 1 base and 2 bases, there was a span of 3 bases. Per the germline V gene, CDR1 is SGHRS and CDR2 is YFSETQ. CDR3 sequence (DNA): TGCGCCAGCAGCTTGCATCAAGAGACCCAGTACTTC. It specifies CASSLHQETQYF.

The V call is TRBV7-2, the J call TRBJ1-2; D uncertain. V was pared by 5 bases and J by 4 bases, with 17 bases between. Germline V gene data show CDR1 as SGHTA and CDR2 as FQGNSA. The CDR3 is made up of 15 amino acids. The CDR3 coding sequence is TGTGCCAGCAGCCCGATCCGCGGCGGGTCCTATGGCTACACCTTC. It codes for CASSPIRGGSYGYTF.